This entry lists 21 T cell receptor beta chains sequenced from one sample in a study of shared clonotypes between healthy human individuals. The naive CD8 fraction comprised CD45RO-negative cells positively selected for CCR7 and excluded terminally differentiated effector memory CD45RA+ cells. Only in-frame clones appear in the TCRdb table, and some are missing; sequencing was by immunoSEQ multiplex PCR. This table holds about 2,100,000 clones, 85% to 95% found once. Sequenced input: naive CD8+ T cells from PBMCs. All receptors derive from a man aged 18 to 30 in good health. Some clones in this sample may be carry-over from other donors' samples.

The J gene is TRBJ1-1, the V gene TRBV4-1, with D possibly being TRBD1 (6 bases). Trimming cost V 1 base and J 7 bases, with 22 bases left between them. The CDR3 covers 17 residues. Germline-derived CDR1 and CDR2 are MGHRA and YSYEKL. CDR3 nucleotides: TGCGCCAGCAGCCAAGGGCCTATCTTACAGGGAGGTCGTGAAGCTTTCTTT. The encoded protein is CASSQGPILQGGREAFF.

The rearrangement uses TRBV7-6 and TRBJ1-2; TRBD1 aligns across 9 bases. The CDR3 has 14 residues. V lost 5 bases, J lost 6 bases, and 7 bases stayed unmatched. In germline, CDR1 is SGHVS, CDR2 FNYEAQ. DNA for the CDR3: TGTGCCAGCAGCCTAACAGGGGGCAGAGATGGCTACACCTTC. Translation: CASSLTGGRDGYTF.

The chain links TRBV7-9 to TRBJ2-2, with TRBD1 matching 7 bases. Germline V gene sequence: CDR1 SEHNR, CDR2 FQNEAQ (reference sequence). V lost 5 bases, J lost 4 bases, and 4 bases stayed unmatched. The CDR3 is made up of 14 amino acids. The CDR3 nucleotides are TGTGCCAGCAGCCTACGACAGGGCACCGGGGAGCTGTTTTTT. Protein product: CASSLRQGTGELFF.

The chain is built from TRBV10-3 and TRBJ2-3; TRBD2 aligns across 12 bases. This CDR3 has 16 amino acids. Germline V gene sequence: CDR1 ENHRY, CDR2 SYGVKD. V gave up 7 bases and J gave up 6 bases; unmatched junction bases: 11. CDR3 sequence reads: CAITETSGSSPDTQYF. The CDR3 region has the DNA TGTGCCATCACCGAGACTAGCGGGAGCTCCCCGGATACGCAGTATTTT.

This sequence joins TRBV7-9 and TRBJ2-1; no clear D gene. CDR3 length: 16 amino acids. The germline V and J ends were trimmed by 6 bases and 4 bases, with 19 bases remaining between them. In germline, CDR1 is SEHNR, CDR2 FQNEAQ (reference sequence). The chain's CDR3 is CASSLTATPLYNEQFF. In DNA form, the CDR3 reads TGTGCCAGCAGTTTGACCGCGACCCCTTTATACAATGAGCAGTTCTTC.

V usage is TRBV7-9 and J usage is TRBJ2-7, with 13 nucleotides matching TRBD2. V trimming: 5 bases; J trimming: 4 bases; junction bases outside the gene matches: 2. CDR1 and CDR2 (germline): SEHNR, FQNEAQ (reference sequence). The CDR3 totals 14 residues. The CDR3 DNA follows: TGTGCCAGCAGCCGGACTAGCGGGAGTTACGAGCAGTACTTC. This encodes CASSRTSGSYEQYF.

This clone was seen a handful of times. This sequence joins TRBV30 and TRBJ1-5, with D unclear. CDR3 size: 12 residues. The germline V and J ends were trimmed by 3 bases and 4 bases, with 7 bases remaining between them. Germline lookup yields CDR1 GTSNPN and CDR2 SVGIG (reference sequence). The DNA for the CDR3 is TGTGCCTGGAGGAAGGGTAATCAGCCCCAGCATTTT. This encodes CAWRKGNQPQHF. The full variable domain, completed using reference TRBV30 and TRBJ1-5, is SQTIHQWPATLVQPVGSPLSLECTVEGTSNPNLYWYRQAAGRGLQLLFYSVGIGQISSEVPQNLSASRPQDRQFILSSKKLLLSDSGFYLCAWRKGNQPQHFGDGTRLSIL.

This chain uses TRBV7-9 with TRBJ1-2; D remains ambiguous. The V gene lost 1 base and the J gene lost 2 bases, with 14 bases spanning the gap. CDR1 and CDR2 from the germline V gene are SEHNR and FQNEAQ (reference sequence). The CDR3 runs 16 residues. As DNA, the CDR3 is TGTGCCAGCAGCTTAGGACTGAACACGAAAAACTATGGCTACACCTTC. Its protein is CASSLGLNTKNYGYTF.

V usage is TRBV5-1 and J usage is TRBJ1-2, with 11 bases identical to TRBD1. In germline, CDR1 is SGHRS, CDR2 YFSETQ. With 4 bases clipped from V and 7 bases from J, the junction kept 9 bases outside the gene matches. This CDR3 has 15 residues. In DNA form, the CDR3 reads TGCGCCAGCAGCCCCGCGAGGACAGGGGGCTTTGGCTACACCTTC. This gives the protein CASSPARTGGFGYTF. Full variable domain (rest looked up from reference TRBV5-1 and TRBJ1-2): KAGVTQTPRYLIKTRGQQVTLSCSPISGHRSVSWYQQTPGQGLQFLFEYFSETQRNKGNFPGRFSGRQFSNSRSEMNVSTLELGDSALYLCASSPARTGGFGYTFGSGTRLTVV.

To note about this clone: Within the sample, other DNA sequences also encode this same CDR3. The gene calls are TRBV7-8 and TRBJ1-4; TRBD1 agrees at 8 bases. This CDR3 is 15 amino acids long. CDR1 and CDR2 (germline): SGHVS, FQNEAQ. With 5 bases clipped from V and 3 bases from J, the junction kept 5 bases outside the gene matches. In DNA, the CDR3 is TGTGCCAGCAGCCACCAGACAGGGGCTAATGAAAAACTGTTTTTT. Protein product: CASSHQTGANEKLFF. The whole variable domain, remainder taken from reference TRBV7-8 and TRBJ1-4, is GAGVSQSPRYKVAKRGQDVALRCDPISGHVSLFWYQQALGQGPEFLTYFQNEAQLDKSGLPSDRFFAERPEGSVSTLKIQRTQQEDSAVYLCASSHQTGANEKLFFGSGTQLSVL.

This chain uses TRBV11-2 with TRBJ2-1; D gene ambiguous. The CDR3 extends over 14 amino acids. Trimming removed 5 bases from V and 0 bases from J, with 8 bases in between. Germline lookup yields CDR1 SGHAT and CDR2 FQNNGV. The CDR3 loop reads CASSDFSSYNEQFF. CDR3 DNA: TGTGCCAGCAGCGACTTTAGCTCCTACAATGAGCAGTTCTTC.

The chain links TRBV5-6 to TRBJ2-7, with D perhaps TRBD1 (6 bases). The V and J ends lost 0 bases and 6 bases respectively, with 10 bases between them. CDR3 length: 13 residues. Germline V gives CDR1 SGHDT, CDR2 YYEEEE. CDR3 DNA sequence: TGTGCCAGCAGCTTGGTAGGGGGTGGCGAGCAGTACTTC. Protein product: CASSLVGGGEQYF.

In the case of this clone: Other DNA sequences in this sample translate to the same CDR3. The chain links TRBV6-1 to TRBJ2-1; D is unresolved. V was clipped by 3 bases and J by 0 bases, with 6 bases between them. Germline V gives CDR1 MNHNS, CDR2 SASEGT. This CDR3 has 14 amino acids. Here the CDR3 reads CASSDRHSYNEQFF. The CDR3 bases are TGTGCCAGCAGTGATAGGCACTCCTACAATGAGCAGTTCTTC.

This chain connects TRBV10-1 to TRBJ2-5, with TRBD1 matching 7 bases. CDR1 and CDR2 from the germline V gene are WNHNN and SYGVQD (reference sequence). This CDR3 region has 14 residues. With 0 bases clipped from V and 2 bases from J, the junction kept 0 bases outside the gene matches. The CDR3: CASSESGQQETQYF. CDR3 coding DNA: TGCGCCAGCAGTGAGTCGGGACAGCAAGAGACCCAGTACTTC.

The chain links TRBV5-6 to TRBJ1-2, with 8 bases aligning to TRBD1. The trim removed 3 bases at V and 4 bases at J, leaving 2 bases unmatched. This CDR3 is 13 amino acids long. Germline V CDR1 and CDR2: SGHDT, YYEEEE. Written as DNA, the CDR3 is TGTGCCAGCAGCTCTACAGGGGGCTATGGCTACACCTTC. Its translation: CASSSTGGYGYTF.

This rearrangement joins TRBV4-1 to TRBJ1-2, with D possibly matching TRBD1 (5 bases). This CDR3 region has 16 residues. V was cut by 0 bases and J by 2 bases, with 13 bases left in between. CDR1 and CDR2 (germline): MGHRA, YSYEKL. The CDR3 loop reads CASSQDQGRVNYGYTF. CDR3 nucleotides: TGCGCCAGCAGCCAAGATCAGGGCAGGGTGAACTATGGCTACACCTTC.

This sequence joins TRBV4-3 and TRBJ1-1, with a tentative D call TRBD1 (5 bases). V was shortened by 3 bases and J by 0 bases, with 11 bases between the two germline ends. The CDR3 contains 15 residues. Germline V CDR1 and CDR2: LGHNA, YSLEER. This CDR3 is CASSQGRQLNTEAFF. As DNA, the CDR3 is TGCGCCAGCAGCCAGGGCCGACAGCTGAACACTGAAGCTTTCTTT.

V usage is TRBV7-9 and J usage is TRBJ2-1, with TRBD2 matching 15 bases. J gave up 7 bases and V 7 bases, and 5 bases lay outside the gene matches. The CDR3 contains 15 residues. Germline loops: CDR1 SEHNR, CDR2 FQNEAQ (reference sequence). CDR3 DNA sequence: TGTGCCAGCACCGCGGGACTAGCGGGAGGAAATGAGCAGTTCTTC. Translating it yields CASTAGLAGGNEQFF.

The V and J genes are TRBV5-6 and TRBJ2-1; the D gene is possibly TRBD2 (6 bases). Deletions cut 1 base from V and 8 bases from J, with 19 bases between. CDR3 length equals 16 residues. CDR1 SGHDT and CDR2 YYEEEE come from the germline V gene. CDR3 amino acids: CASSLIGEASFDEQFF. The CDR3 bases are TGTGCCAGCAGCTTGATCGGGGAGGCGAGTTTCGATGAGCAGTTCTTC. Based on the CDR3 plus reference TRBV5-6 and TRBJ2-1, the full variable domain is DAGVTQSPTHLIKTRGQQVTLRCSPKSGHDTVSWYQQALGQGPQFIFQYYEEEERQRGNFPDRFSGHQFPNYSSELNVNALLLGDSALYLCASSLIGEASFDEQFFGPGTRLTVL.

The V call is TRBV2, the J call TRBJ2-7; 8 nucleotides align to TRBD1. Germline V gives CDR1 SNHLY, CDR2 FYNNEI. This CDR3 contains 16 residues. Trimming removed 6 bases from V and 7 bases from J; junction bases left unmatched: 17. CDR3 nucleotide sequence: TGTGCCAGCAGGCACCTTGGACAGGGCCTTTTGGGGGAGCAGTACTTC. Translation: CASRHLGQGLLGEQYF.

The J gene is TRBJ1-1, the V gene TRBV9, with D unresolved. The germline V and J ends were trimmed by 0 bases and 6 bases, with 6 bases remaining between them. Germline V CDR1 and CDR2: SGDLS, YYNGEE. The CDR3 totals 12 residues. In DNA, the CDR3 is TGTGCCAGCAGCGTAGAGGGCTCTGAAGCTTTCTTT. Translation gives CASSVEGSEAFF.